Presented here are 11 T cell receptor beta chains from one specimen sequenced in a study of CD8+ T cells in alopecia areata. Noted treatment: oral pan-JAK inhibitor, 5-10 mg twice daily. Sequencing templates came from extracted RNA that was reverse transcribed into cDNA. TCRdb's table, derived via immunoSEQ multiplex PCR, lists solely in-frame clones and lacks some. Of approximately 160,000 clones in the sample, around 59% were seen once. Sequenced material: CD4+ T cells sorted from blood, taken at week 24, from a patient treated with tofacitinib. Receptors originate from a human donor with alopecia areata.

The rearrangement links TRBV6-5 to TRBJ1-5; D gene unclear. V lost 0 bases, J lost 6 bases, and 6 bases lay in between. The CDR3 contains 13 residues. Germline-derived CDR1 and CDR2 are MNHEY and SVGAGI. CDR3 in DNA: TGTGCCAGCAGTTACTCTCTCCGTCAGCCCCAGCATTTT. This encodes CASSYSLRQPQHF.

This CDR3 reads CAWSLDRLSYEQYF. DNA for the CDR3: TGTGCCTGGAGTTTGGACAGGTTGTCCTACGAGCAGTACTTC. J is TRBJ2-7 and V is TRBV30, with 7 positions matching TRBD1. CDR3 length: 14 amino acids. Germline CDR1 is GTSNPN and CDR2 is SVGIG (reference sequence). V lost 2 bases, J lost 1 base, and 5 bases stayed unmatched.

A remark on this clone: At one end the junction does not follow the germline gene, possibly because of a read error. The chain carries TRBV7-9 and TRBJ1-6; no clear D. Germline assignment: CDR1 SEHNR and CDR2 FQNEAQ (reference sequence). The CDR3 spans 12 residues. Here the CDR3 DNA reads TGTGCCAGCAGGTTAGCTGATTCACCCCTCCACTTT. The encoded protein is CASRLADSPLHF.

J is TRBJ1-2 and V is TRBV2; TRBD1 agrees at 7 bases. The germline V gene has CDR1 SNHLY and CDR2 FYNNEI. J was trimmed by 2 bases and V by 7 bases; bases with no gene match: 1. The CDR3 totals 12 residues. The CDR3 DNA sequence: TGTGCCAGCAAGGGACAGAACTATGGCTACACCTTC. Its protein is CASKGQNYGYTF.

The rearrangement uses TRBV27 and TRBJ1-3; D not resolved. V lost 7 bases to trimming and J lost 1 base, with 5 bases between them. Germline CDR1 MNHEY, CDR2 SMNVEV (reference sequence). CDR3 length: 12 residues. CDR3 region: CASIVSGNTIYF. The CDR3 DNA follows: TGTGCCAGCATAGTTTCTGGAAACACCATATATTTT.

This clone was picked up a small number of times. V and J are TRBV29-1 and TRBJ1-2, with 7 bases that match TRBD1. The length of the CDR3 is 14 residues. The ends lost 5 bases at V and 8 bases at J; junction bases unmatched: 14. CDR1 and CDR2 (germline): SQVTM, ANQGSEA. CDR3 in DNA: TGCAGCGTTATGCCGCTACAGGGGTTAACAGGCTACACCTTC. This gives the protein CSVMPLQGLTGYTF.

The chain recombines TRBV5-1 with TRBJ1-4; the D gene is possibly TRBD1 (5 bases). The CDR3 runs 17 residues. Germline CDR1 SGHRS, CDR2 YFSETQ. Trimming took off 4 bases at V and 0 bases at J, with 16 bases between the two ends. DNA of the CDR3: TGCGCCAGCAGCGGGGGAGCGGTCGGCACAACTAATGAAAAACTGTTTTTT. This translates into CASSGGAVGTTNEKLFF.

This clone was observed a handful of times. This chain connects TRBV29-1 to TRBJ2-6, with D perhaps matching TRBD1 (5 bases). Between the trimmed V and J ends, which lost 6 bases and 0 bases, there was a span of 9 bases. Germline loops: CDR1 SQVTM, CDR2 ANQGSEA. CDR3 length: 14 residues. The CDR3 is CSVRDSSGANVLTF. CDR3 coding DNA: TGCAGCGTCAGAGACAGCTCTGGGGCCAACGTCCTGACTTTC.

The J gene is TRBJ1-2, the V gene TRBV5-1, with D maybe TRBD1 (5 bases). The CDR3 extends over 16 amino acids. Trimming stripped 4 bases from V and 3 bases from J, with 19 bases between. The V gene's germline CDR1 is SGHRS and CDR2 YFSETQ. The CDR3 spells CASSLGAGSSHYGYTF. The CDR3 DNA reads as TGCGCCAGCAGCCTCGGGGCAGGGTCATCCCACTATGGCTACACCTTC.

The V gene is TRBV5-1, the J gene TRBJ1-6; the D is unclear. Germline-derived CDR1 and CDR2 are SGHRS and YFSETQ. V was trimmed by 2 bases and J by 8 bases, leaving 14 bases between them. The CDR3 extends over 15 amino acids. The CDR3 DNA sequence: TGCGCCAGCAGCTTCTGGGGTCCCCAGGATTCACCCCTCCACTTT. It encodes CASSFWGPQDSPLHF. The full variable domain, rest sourced from reference TRBV5-1 and TRBJ1-6, is KAGVTQTPRYLIKTRGQQVTLSCSPISGHRSVSWYQQTPGQGLQFLFEYFSETQRNKGNFPGRFSGRQFSNSRSEMNVSTLELGDSALYLCASSFWGPQDSPLHFGNGTRLTVT.

This clone was recorded once. The rearrangement joins TRBV29-1 to TRBJ1-2; D is perhaps TRBD1 (6 bases). V lost 6 bases and J 11 bases, leaving 22 bases between the germline ends. Looked up from germline, CDR1 is SQVTM and CDR2 is ANQGSEA. There are 13 residues in the CDR3. In nucleotides, the CDR3 is TGCAGCGTCCTTTCGGGGGCGCCTTCTGGGTACACCTTC. Its translation is CSVLSGAPSGYTF.